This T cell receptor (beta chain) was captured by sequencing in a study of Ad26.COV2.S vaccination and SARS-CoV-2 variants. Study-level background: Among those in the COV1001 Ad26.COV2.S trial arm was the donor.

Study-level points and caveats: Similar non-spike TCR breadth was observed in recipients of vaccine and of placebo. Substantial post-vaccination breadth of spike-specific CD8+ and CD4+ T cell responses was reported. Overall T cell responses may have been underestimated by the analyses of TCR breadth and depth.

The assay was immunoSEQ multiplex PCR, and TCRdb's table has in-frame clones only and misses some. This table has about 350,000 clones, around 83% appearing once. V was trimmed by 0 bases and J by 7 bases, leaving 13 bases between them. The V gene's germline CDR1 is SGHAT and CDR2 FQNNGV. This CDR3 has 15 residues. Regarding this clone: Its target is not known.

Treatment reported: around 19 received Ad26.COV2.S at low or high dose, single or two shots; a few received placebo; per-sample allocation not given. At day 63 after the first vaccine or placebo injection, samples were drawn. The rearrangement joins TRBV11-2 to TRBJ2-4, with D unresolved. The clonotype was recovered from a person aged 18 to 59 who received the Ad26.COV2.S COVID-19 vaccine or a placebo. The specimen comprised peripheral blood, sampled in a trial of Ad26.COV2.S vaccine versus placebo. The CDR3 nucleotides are TGTGCCAGCAGCTTAGATCCCTCGACCCGTAACATTCAGTACTTC. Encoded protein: CASSLDPSTRNIQYF.